A single sample is the source of the 10 T cell receptor beta chains below, sequenced in a study of T cell responses to AZD1222 COVID-19 vaccine. Libraries were prepared by immunoSEQ multiplex PCR; TCRdb keeps only in-frame clonotypes and omits some of them. The sample shows some 130,000 clones, around 90% of them seen only once. The input for sequencing was peripheral blood, taken on day 0 of AZD1222 vaccination. These receptor sequences come from an adult in good health.

The chain uses TRBV2 and TRBJ2-7, with D tentatively TRBD2 (5 bases). The germline CDR1 and CDR2 sequences are SNHLY and FYNNEI. CDR3 length: 13 residues. The V and J ends lost 7 bases and 1 base respectively, with 11 bases between them. For the CDR3, the DNA is TGTGCCAGCAATGCACGAGGGTCCTACGAGCAGTACTTC. Translated: CASNARGSYEQYF.

This chain uses TRBV2 with TRBJ2-7; tentative D call: TRBD2 (7 bases). CDR1 and CDR2 (germline): SNHLY, FYNNEI. Trimming shortened V by 6 bases and J by 2 bases, and 14 bases separated the two germline ends. The CDR3 is 14 residues long. The CDR3 is CASRGGGYPYEQYF. The CDR3, as DNA: TGTGCCAGCAGGGGAGGGGGATACCCCTACGAGCAGTACTTC.

This sequence joins TRBV5-4 and TRBJ1-4; D possibly corresponds to TRBD1 (6 bases). Trimming left V 6 bases short and J 6 bases short, with 18 bases between. This CDR3 has 15 amino acids. From germline, CDR1 is SGHNT and CDR2 YYREEE (reference sequence). The CDR3 loop is CASNLNRAGDEKLFF. The CDR3 DNA reads as TGTGCCAGCAACCTTAACAGGGCGGGGGATGAAAAACTGTTTTTT. The full variable domain, its missing parts supplied by reference TRBV5-4 and TRBJ1-4, is ETGVTQSPTHLIKTRGQQVTLRCSSQSGHNTVSWYQQALGQGPQFIFQYYREEENGRGNFPPRFSGLQFPNYSSELNVNALELDDSALYLCASNLNRAGDEKLFFGSGTQLSVL.

The J gene is TRBJ2-7, the V gene TRBV9, with 8 positions matching TRBD1. The germline CDR1 and CDR2 sequences are SGDLS and YYNGEE. The CDR3 sequence is 12 residues long. J gave up 3 bases and V 10 bases, and 6 bases lay outside the gene matches. CDR3 region: CASSGQGYEQYF. For the CDR3, the DNA is TGTGCCTCCTCCGGACAGGGCTACGAGCAGTACTTC.

V is TRBV18 and J is TRBJ2-5, with 8 bases aligning to TRBD1. CDR3 length equals 14 residues. Looked up from germline, CDR1 is KGHSH and CDR2 is LQKENI. The J segment lost 6 bases and the V segment lost 8 bases, leaving 11 bases of the junction unmatched. The chain's CDR3 is CASATGQGSKTQYF. As DNA, the CDR3 is TGTGCCAGCGCGACAGGACAGGGTTCGAAGACCCAGTACTTC.

The chain couples TRBV5-4 to TRBJ1-2; 8 bases are shared with TRBD1. Germline CDR1 and CDR2: SGHNT and YYREEE (reference sequence). The CDR3 loop spans 15 amino acids. J gave up 6 bases and V 2 bases, and 9 bases lay outside the gene matches. CDR3 protein: CASSFETGEFNGYTF. CDR3 nucleotides: TGTGCCAGCAGCTTCGAGACAGGGGAGTTTAATGGCTACACCTTC.

The rearrangement joins TRBV5-1 to TRBJ2-7; D is uncertain. Trimming removed 1 base from V and 0 bases from J, with 8 bases in between. Germline assignment: CDR1 SGHRS and CDR2 YFSETQ. There are 14 residues in the CDR3. CDR3 sequence reads: CASSLKTPSYEQYF. CDR3 DNA sequence: TGCGCCAGCAGCTTGAAAACCCCCTCCTACGAGCAGTACTTC.

The chain combines TRBV4-1 with TRBJ1-2, with TRBD1 as a possible D gene (5 bases). Germline CDR1 and CDR2: MGHRA and YSYEKL. V was shortened by 3 bases and J by 8 bases, with 16 bases between the two germline ends. The CDR3 has 14 amino acids. The CDR3 reads CASSQLQGPKGYTF. The DNA of the CDR3 is TGCGCCAGCAGCCAGCTCCAGGGACCTAAGGGCTACACCTTC.

The chain employs TRBV7-9 and TRBJ2-3; 13 nucleotides agree with TRBD2. Germline CDR1 and CDR2: SEHNR and FQNEAQ (reference sequence). This CDR3 has 18 amino acids. Germline trimming cut 4 bases from V and 8 bases from J; bases unmatched to any gene: 15. In DNA, the CDR3 is TGTGCCAGCAGCTCGCCTGGACTAGCGGGGGCGCCGCCTGGTACGCAGTATTTT. Protein sequence: CASSSPGLAGAPPGTQYF.

This chain links TRBV24-1 with TRBJ2-5, with D perhaps being TRBD1 or TRBD2 (5 bases each). Trimming removed 3 bases from V and 5 bases from J, with 15 bases in between. The CDR3 runs 15 residues. Per the germline V gene, CDR1 is KGHDR and CDR2 is SFDVKD. CDR3 loop: CATSDGRGVWETQYF. In DNA form, the CDR3 reads TGTGCCACCAGTGATGGAAGAGGGGTTTGGGAGACCCAGTACTTC.